The 8 T cell receptor beta chains below all came from one sample that was sequenced in a study of Ad26.COV2.S vaccination and SARS-CoV-2 variants. Documented treatment: roughly 20 received Ad26.COV2.S at low or high dose, single or two shots; about 5 received placebo; per-sample allocation not given. It was on day 63 after the first vaccine or placebo injection that samples were taken. The repertoire was sequenced with immunoSEQ multiplex PCR; TCRdb's copy has only in-frame clones and lacks some. The sample shows roughly 500,000 clones, roughly 89% of them seen only once. Sample: peripheral blood, taken in a trial of Ad26.COV2.S vaccine versus placebo. These receptors came from a person aged 18 to 65 who received the Ad26.COV2.S COVID-19 vaccine or a placebo.

The chain uses TRBV15 and TRBJ1-1; D not resolved. The germline CDR1 and CDR2 sequences are LNHNV and YYDKDF (reference sequence). V was shortened by 0 bases and J by 11 bases, with 13 bases between the two germline ends. The length of the CDR3 is 13 residues. DNA for the CDR3: TGTGCCACCAGCAGAGATTTAACGGGGTGGGCTTTCTTT. Its protein is CATSRDLTGWAFF.

Only a few counts were recorded for this clone. The chain uses TRBV6-2 or TRBV6-3 and TRBJ2-2, with D possibly matching TRBD2 (6 bases). Per germline, CDR1 MNHEY and CDR2 SVGEGT. V lost 5 bases, J lost 4 bases, and 14 bases lay in between. This CDR3 region has 15 residues. CDR3 loop: CASSIGSLGTGELFF. CDR3 nucleotides: TGTGCCAGCAGTATCGGGAGTTTGGGCACCGGGGAGCTGTTTTTT.

The V gene is TRBV18, the J gene TRBJ1-6; the match to TRBD1 covers 9 bases. The CDR3 runs 15 residues. From germline, CDR1 is KGHSH and CDR2 LQKENI. V lost 6 bases and J lost 7; bases outside the gene matches: 7. The CDR3 sequence is CASSRRTGDNSPLHF. The CDR3 coding sequence is TGTGCCAGCTCCCGCCGGACAGGGGACAATTCACCCCTCCACTTT.

The CDR3 region has the DNA TGTGCCAGCAGTCACCCCCGGGGGGGGGTGGTCTACGAGCAGTACGTC. Translating it yields CASSHPRGGVVYEQYV. The V gene is TRBV28, the J gene TRBJ2-7, with 8 bases identical to TRBD2. CDR3 length: 16 amino acids. Trimming removed 5 bases from V and 3 bases from J; junction bases left unmatched: 12. Germline assignment: CDR1 MDHEN and CDR2 SYDVKM.

The gene calls are TRBV28 and TRBJ1-2; the match to TRBD1 covers 10 bases. The CDR3 runs to 15 residues. Germline-derived CDR1 and CDR2 are MDHEN and SYDVKM. Trimming at V came to 8 bases and at J to 0 bases, leaving 6 bases not matched to a gene. The CDR3 coding sequence is TGTGCCAGCTGGACAGGGGGAGTCACTAACTATGGCTACACCTTC. Protein product: CASWTGGVTNYGYTF.

The rearrangement joins TRBV7-2 to TRBJ1-2; 7 nucleotides agree with TRBD1. Germline CDR1 is SGHTA and CDR2 is FQGNSA. V lost 3 bases to trimming and J lost 8 bases; unmatched junction nucleotides: 6. The CDR3 sequence is 13 residues long. Written as DNA, the CDR3 is TGTGCCAGCAGCTTCGACAGGGAGTTGGGCTACACCTTC. Protein sequence: CASSFDRELGYTF. The full variable domain, in which reference TRBV7-2 and TRBJ1-2 provide the parts outside the CDR3, is GAGVSQSPSNKVTEKGKDVELRCDPISGHTALYWYRQSLGQGLEFLIYFQGNSAPDKSGLPSDRFSAERTGGSVSTLTIQRTQQEDSAVYLCASSFDRELGYTFGSGTRLTVV.

This chain connects TRBV19 to TRBJ1-1, with TRBD1 matching 8 bases. CDR1 is LNHDA, CDR2 SQIVND, per germline (reference sequence). The CDR3 extends over 15 amino acids. Trimming removed 5 bases from V and 3 bases from J; junction bases left unmatched: 8. DNA for the CDR3: TGTGCCAGTAGTCTGACAGGGGTTGGGGACACTGAAGCTTTCTTT. Translated, it gives CASSLTGVGDTEAFF.

This chain links TRBV19 with TRBJ2-1; 7 nucleotides match TRBD2. With V trimmed by 1 base and J by 3 bases, 6 bases remained unmatched. CDR1 is LNHDA, CDR2 SQIVND, per germline (reference sequence). The CDR3 contains 16 residues. The CDR3, as DNA: TGTGCCAGTAGTATAGTGGCCCTAGCGGACTACAATGAGCAGTTCTTC. The encoded protein is CASSIVALADYNEQFF.